This T cell receptor beta chain was found in a study of radiotherapy plus CTLA-4 blockade in lung cancer. CDR1 and CDR2 from the germline V gene are MGHRA and YSYEKL. This CDR3 contains 14 residues. V was shortened by 0 bases and J by 6 bases, with 9 bases between the two germline ends. The method was immunoSEQ multiplex PCR; TCRdb's version includes in-frame clones alone and lacks a portion of them. In the table there are tens of thousands of clones, more than 75% of which are singletons. The gene calls are TRBV4-1 and TRBJ1-5; D not certain. Here the sequenced sample was peripheral blood, taken from a patient treated with radiotherapy plus ipilimumab. The sequence derives from a human donor with non-small cell lung cancer who had a complete response to radiotherapy plus ipilimumab. CDR3 residues: CASSQDHSAQPQHF. In DNA form, the CDR3 reads TGCGCCAGCAGCCAAGATCACTCCGCTCAGCCCCAGCATTTT.